A selection of T cell receptor beta chains follows, all from one sample in a study of vaccination and CD4 T cells after COVID-19. No cognate antigen is known for these TCRs. TCRdb redid the calling of the PCR reads with MiXCR, one entry per CDR3 protein. The profile shows 11,000 to 15,000 distinct CDR3 sequences, about 55% of them singletons. This material consisted of CD4+ T cells from blood, cultured in vitro, taken before SARS-CoV-2 vaccination. Source of these receptors: a human donor who had recovered from COVID-19. CDR3s include the opening cysteine and the closing phenylalanine or tryptophan. The order of the fields is clone size, V gene, J gene, D gene, CDR3 DNA, CDR3 protein. D genes are given only for firm matches. Rows give clone size only sometimes, using once, few, many, or a class for an expanded clone.

few,TRBV2,TRBJ1-4,.,TGTGCCAGCAGTGTGGTCGGAGGAGAAAAACTGTTTTTT,CASSVVGGEKLFF
few,TRBV30,TRBJ1-5,TRBD1,TGTGCCTGGAGTGTGGGACAGGGGGCCAATCAGCCCCAGCATTTT,CAWSVGQGANQPQHF
.,TRBV4-2,TRBJ2-3,.,TGTGCCAGCAGCCAAGATAAGAATACGCAGTATTTT,CASSQDKNTQYF
.,TRBV7-9,TRBJ1-5,.,TGTGCCAGCACCCAATACGACAATCAGCCCCAGCATTTT,CASTQYDNQPQHF
once,TRBV6-2/TRBV6-3,TRBJ2-2,.,TGTGCCAGCAGTTACCTCCGCGGACAGCTTTTAACCGGGGAGCTGTTTTTT,CASSYLRGQLLTGELFF
.,TRBV6-1,TRBJ2-1,TRBD2,TGTGCCAGCAGTCCAAGACTAGCGGGAGCCTCCAATGAGCAGTTCTTC,CASSPRLAGASNEQFF
.,TRBV7-9,TRBJ2-3,.,TGTGCCAGCAGCTTAGTCCCGGGGCCAGATACGCAGTATTTT,CASSLVPGPDTQYF
.,TRBV18,TRBJ1-1,.,TGTGCCAGCTCACTGGTGGTAAGCACTGAAGCTTTCTTT,CASSLVVSTEAFF
.,TRBV24-1,TRBJ2-7,.,TGTGCCACCAGTGATCGCGCGGGGACCTACGAGCAGTACTTC,CATSDRAGTYEQYF
.,TRBV6-1,TRBJ2-1,.,TGTGCCAGCGGATACAGGGGAGGCACCTACAATGAGCAGTTCTTC,CASGYRGGTYNEQFF
.,TRBV7-2,TRBJ2-3,TRBD2,TGTGCCAGCAGCTTACTAGCGGGAGGGAGCACAGATACGCAGTATTTT,CASSLLAGGSTDTQYF
few,TRBV20-1,TRBJ1-2,.,TGCAGTGCTAGAGAGCAACTAGCTGATAACTATGGCTACACCTTC,CSAREQLADNYGYTF
.,TRBV12-3/TRBV12-4,TRBJ2-5,.,TGTGCCAGCGGCGGGTACGGGGGGCAAACCCAGTACTTC,CASGGYGGQTQYF
.,TRBV6-1,TRBJ2-1,.,TGTGCCAGCAACCTAGGAGACAATGAGCAGTTCTTC,CASNLGDNEQFF
.,TRBV6-2/TRBV6-3,TRBJ2-7,.,TGTGCCAGCAGTTACTCTATCCTAGGCTCAATCTACGAGCAGTACTTC,CASSYSILGSIYEQYF